The 6 T cell receptor beta chains reported below all come from one sample, sequenced in a study of cytomegalovirus exposure and HLA in healthy donors. Primers: 60 Vbeta forward and 13 Jbeta reverse. The assay was immunoSEQ multiplex PCR, and TCRdb's table has in-frame clones only and misses some. This repertoire shows around 220,000 clones, about 75% found once; its top ten account for around 2%. The sequencing input was PBMCs. These receptors were collected from a man younger than 35 in good health and CMV-seronegative.

The chain links TRBV30 to TRBJ1-1; possibly TRBD1 for D (6 bases). V was pared by 7 bases and J by 0 bases, with 12 bases between. The CDR3 is made up of 13 amino acids. Looked up from germline, CDR1 is GTSNPN and CDR2 is SVGIG (reference sequence). CDR3 loop: CAYSGGLNTEAFF. The DNA of the CDR3 is TGTGCCTATTCGGGGGGCTTGAACACTGAAGCTTTCTTT.

The chain links TRBV5-4 to TRBJ2-7; D is perhaps TRBD1 (8 bases). The CDR3 covers 17 residues. Germline V gives CDR1 SGHNT, CDR2 YYREEE (reference sequence). V lost 3 bases and J 6 bases, leaving 25 bases between the germline ends. In DNA, the CDR3 is TGTGCCAGCAGCTGGGGAGGGATCGTGACAGGGGTAGGCGAGCAGTACTTC. This encodes CASSWGGIVTGVGEQYF.

The gene calls are TRBV4-3 and TRBJ2-5, with a weak D call TRBD1 (6 bases). Trimming took 0 bases from V and 1 from J, leaving 9 bases between them. The CDR3 contains 15 residues. The V gene's germline CDR1 is LGHNA and CDR2 YSLEER. CDR3 protein: CASSQDEQGQETQYF. In DNA form, the CDR3 reads TGCGCCAGCAGCCAAGATGAACAGGGCCAAGAGACCCAGTACTTC.

Notes on this clone: The junction departs from germline at one end; a sequencing error may be responsible. J is TRBJ2-6 and V is TRBV19; 8 bases fit TRBD1. Germline CDR1 is LNHDA and CDR2 is SQIVND (reference sequence). This CDR3 contains 18 residues. The DNA of the CDR3 is TGTACCAGTAGTATGGCAGGGACAGGCTTCTCTGGGGCCAACGTCCTGACTTTC. Residues: CTSSMAGTGFSGANVLTF.

This chain connects TRBV11-3 to TRBJ1-1; possible D gene TRBD1, 5 bases. V was pared by 6 bases and J by 2 bases, with 10 bases between. This CDR3 region has 13 residues. Germline V lookup: CDR1 SGHNT, CDR2 YENEEA. DNA for the CDR3: TGTGCCAGCAGGCGGGGGGTTAACACTGAAGCTTTCTTT. This gives the protein CASRRGVNTEAFF.

The chain uses TRBV4-3 and TRBJ2-3, with 14 bases aligning to TRBD2. The germline V gene encodes CDR1 LGHNA and CDR2 YSLEER. The CDR3 spans 17 residues. Losses at the gene ends were 0 bases for V and 8 bases for J; bases not matched to a gene: 7. Here the CDR3 DNA reads TGCGCCAGCAGCCAAGAGCCGGTGACTAGCGGGAGGGCTACGCAGTATTTT. This gives the protein CASSQEPVTSGRATQYF.